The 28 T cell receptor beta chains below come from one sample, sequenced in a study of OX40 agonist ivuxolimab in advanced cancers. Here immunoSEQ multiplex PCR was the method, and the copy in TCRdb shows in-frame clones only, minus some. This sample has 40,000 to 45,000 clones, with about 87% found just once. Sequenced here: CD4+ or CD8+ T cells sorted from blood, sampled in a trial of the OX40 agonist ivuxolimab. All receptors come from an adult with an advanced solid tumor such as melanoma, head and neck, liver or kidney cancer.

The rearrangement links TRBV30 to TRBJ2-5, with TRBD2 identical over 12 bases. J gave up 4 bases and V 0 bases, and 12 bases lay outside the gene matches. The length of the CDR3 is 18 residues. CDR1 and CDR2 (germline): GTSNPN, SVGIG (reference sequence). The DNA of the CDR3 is TGTGCCTGGAGTGTTGGACCATTAGGACTAGCGGGACTAGAGACCCAGTACTTC. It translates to CAWSVGPLGLAGLETQYF.

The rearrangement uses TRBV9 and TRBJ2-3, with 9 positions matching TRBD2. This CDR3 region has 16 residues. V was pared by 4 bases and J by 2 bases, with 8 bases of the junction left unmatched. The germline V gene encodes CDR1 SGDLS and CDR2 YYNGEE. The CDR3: CASSMAAGGPTDTQYF. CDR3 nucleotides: TGTGCCAGCAGCATGGCAGCGGGAGGTCCCACAGATACGCAGTATTTT.

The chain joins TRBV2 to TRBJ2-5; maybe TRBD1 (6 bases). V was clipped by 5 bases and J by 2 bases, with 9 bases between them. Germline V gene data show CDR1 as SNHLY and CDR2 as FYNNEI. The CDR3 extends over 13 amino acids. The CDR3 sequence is CASSWTAQETQYF. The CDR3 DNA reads TGTGCCAGCAGTTGGACAGCACAAGAGACCCAGTACTTC.

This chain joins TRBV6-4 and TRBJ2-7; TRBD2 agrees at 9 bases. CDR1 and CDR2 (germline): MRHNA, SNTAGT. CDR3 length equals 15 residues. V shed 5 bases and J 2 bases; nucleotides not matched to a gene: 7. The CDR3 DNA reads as TGTGCCAGCAGTTTCGAGGCGGGAGGGCCCTACGAGCAGTACTTC. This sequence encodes CASSFEAGGPYEQYF.

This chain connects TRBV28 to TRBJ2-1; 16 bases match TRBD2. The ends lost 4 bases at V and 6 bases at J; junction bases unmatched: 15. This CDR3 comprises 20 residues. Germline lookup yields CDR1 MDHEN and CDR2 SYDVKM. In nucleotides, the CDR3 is TGTGCCAGCAGTTCCCCGGGGGGACTAGCGGGAGGGATCGGGCGCAATGAGCAGTTCTTC. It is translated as CASSSPGGLAGGIGRNEQFF.

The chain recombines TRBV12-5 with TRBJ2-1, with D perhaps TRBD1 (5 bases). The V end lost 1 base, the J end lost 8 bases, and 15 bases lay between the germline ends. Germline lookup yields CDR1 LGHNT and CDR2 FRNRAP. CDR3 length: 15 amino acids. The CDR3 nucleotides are TGTGCTAGTGGTTTGGACCGGACATGGTCCGATGAGCAGTTCTTC. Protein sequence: CASGLDRTWSDEQFF.

The CDR3 region is CSVRTDGYEQYF. The CDR3 DNA reads TGCAGCGTCCGGACGGATGGTTACGAGCAGTACTTC. The chain is built from TRBV29-1 and TRBJ2-7; no clear D gene. Germline loops: CDR1 SQVTM, CDR2 ANQGSEA. CDR3 length: 12 amino acids. Trimming removed 6 bases at V and 4 bases at J, with 13 bases between.

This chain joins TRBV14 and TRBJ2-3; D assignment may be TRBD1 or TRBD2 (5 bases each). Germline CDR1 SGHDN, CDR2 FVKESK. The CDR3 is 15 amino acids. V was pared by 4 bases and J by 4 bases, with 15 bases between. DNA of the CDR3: TGTGCCAGCAGCCTAGGACCTTTGGGGGCAGATACGCAGTATTTT. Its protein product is CASSLGPLGADTQYF.

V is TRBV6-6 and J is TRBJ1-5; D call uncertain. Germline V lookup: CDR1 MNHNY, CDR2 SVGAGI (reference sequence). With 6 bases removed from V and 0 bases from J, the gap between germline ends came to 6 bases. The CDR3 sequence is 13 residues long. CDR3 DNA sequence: TGTGCCAGCAGAGGGTCTAGCAATCAGCCCCAGCATTTT. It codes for CASRGSSNQPQHF.

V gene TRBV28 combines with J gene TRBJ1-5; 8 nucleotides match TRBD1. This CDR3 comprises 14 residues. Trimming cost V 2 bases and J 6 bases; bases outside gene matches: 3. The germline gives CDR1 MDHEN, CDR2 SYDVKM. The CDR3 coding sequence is TGTGCCAGCAGTTTAACAGGGGGAGGTCAGCCCCAGCATTTT. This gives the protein CASSLTGGGQPQHF. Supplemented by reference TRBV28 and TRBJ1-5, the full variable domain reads DVKVTQSSRYLVKRTGEKVFLECVQDMDHENMFWYRQDPGLGLRLIYFSYDVKMKEKGDIPEGYSVSREKKERFSLILESASTNQTSMYLCASSLTGGGQPQHFGDGTRLSIL.

The CDR3 nucleotides read TGTGCCTGGAGTTCACACAGGGGGGGGTTTGGCAATCAGCCCCAGCATTTT. Encoded protein: CAWSSHRGGFGNQPQHF. V is TRBV30 and J is TRBJ1-5; 8 bases line up with TRBD1. Germline trimming cut 2 bases from V and 2 bases from J; bases unmatched to any gene: 11. This CDR3 is 17 amino acids long. Germline CDR1 reads GTSNPN; CDR2 reads SVGIG (reference sequence).

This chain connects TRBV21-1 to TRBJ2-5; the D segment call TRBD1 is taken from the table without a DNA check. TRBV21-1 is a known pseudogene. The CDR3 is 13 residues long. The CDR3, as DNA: TGTGCCAGCAGCAACAGGGGGCCAGAGACCCAGTACTTC. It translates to CASSNRGPETQYF.

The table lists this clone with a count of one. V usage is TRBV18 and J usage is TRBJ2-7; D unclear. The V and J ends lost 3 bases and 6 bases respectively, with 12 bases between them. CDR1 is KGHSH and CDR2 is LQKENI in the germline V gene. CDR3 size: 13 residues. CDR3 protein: CASSPQRWGEQYF. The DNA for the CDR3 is TGTGCCAGCTCACCCCAAAGGTGGGGCGAGCAGTACTTC.

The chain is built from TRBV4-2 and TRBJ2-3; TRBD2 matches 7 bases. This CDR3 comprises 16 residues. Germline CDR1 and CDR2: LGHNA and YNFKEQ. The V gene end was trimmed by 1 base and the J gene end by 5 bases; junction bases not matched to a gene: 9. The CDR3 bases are TGTGCCAGCAGCCAAGGGGCGACTAGCCAAGGAGATACGCAGTATTTT. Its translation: CASSQGATSQGDTQYF.

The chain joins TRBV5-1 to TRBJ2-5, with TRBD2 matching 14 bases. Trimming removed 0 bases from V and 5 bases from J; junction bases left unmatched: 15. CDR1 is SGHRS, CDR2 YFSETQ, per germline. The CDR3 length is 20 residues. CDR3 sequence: CASSLAMGLAGEGERETQYF. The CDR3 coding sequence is TGCGCCAGCAGCTTGGCCATGGGACTAGCGGGAGAAGGGGAGAGGGAGACCCAGTACTTC.

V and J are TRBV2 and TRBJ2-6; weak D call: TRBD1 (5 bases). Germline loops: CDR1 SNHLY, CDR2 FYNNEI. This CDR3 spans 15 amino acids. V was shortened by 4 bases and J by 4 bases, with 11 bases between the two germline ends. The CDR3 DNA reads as TGTGCCAGCAGTGGCCAGGGAACCGGGGCCAACGTCCTGACTTTC. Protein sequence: CASSGQGTGANVLTF.

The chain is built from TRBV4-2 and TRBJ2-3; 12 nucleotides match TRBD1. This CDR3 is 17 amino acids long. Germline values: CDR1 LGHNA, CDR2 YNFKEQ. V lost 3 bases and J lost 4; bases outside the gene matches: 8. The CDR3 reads CASSQDGTGGNSDTQYF. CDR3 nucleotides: TGTGCCAGCAGCCAGGATGGGACAGGGGGCAACTCAGATACGCAGTATTTT.

CDR3 in DNA: TGCGCCAGCAGCTTGGAGGCTAGCGGGAGGGCTTCATATGAGCAGTTCTTC. It specifies CASSLEASGRASYEQFF. The chain has TRBV5-1 and TRBJ2-1; 12 positions match TRBD2. With 0 bases clipped from V and 8 bases from J, the junction kept 9 bases outside the gene matches. This CDR3 has 17 amino acids. Germline values: CDR1 SGHRS, CDR2 YFSETQ.

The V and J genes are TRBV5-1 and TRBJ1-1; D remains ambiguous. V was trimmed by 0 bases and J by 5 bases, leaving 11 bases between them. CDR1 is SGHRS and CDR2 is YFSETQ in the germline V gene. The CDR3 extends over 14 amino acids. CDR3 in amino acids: CASSLDPMATEAFF. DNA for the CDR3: TGCGCCAGCAGCTTGGACCCCATGGCGACTGAAGCTTTCTTT.

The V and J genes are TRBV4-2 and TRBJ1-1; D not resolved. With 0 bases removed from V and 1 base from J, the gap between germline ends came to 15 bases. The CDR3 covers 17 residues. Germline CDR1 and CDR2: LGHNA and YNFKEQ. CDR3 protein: CASSQDVGSRRNTEAFF. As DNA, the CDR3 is TGTGCCAGCAGCCAAGATGTCGGGAGTAGGAGGAACACTGAAGCTTTCTTT.

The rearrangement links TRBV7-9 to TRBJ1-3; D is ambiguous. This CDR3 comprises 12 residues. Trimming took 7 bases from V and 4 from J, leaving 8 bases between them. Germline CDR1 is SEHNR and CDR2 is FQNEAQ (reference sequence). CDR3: CASTLQGNTIYF. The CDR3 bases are TGTGCCAGCACCCTACAGGGAAACACCATATATTTT.

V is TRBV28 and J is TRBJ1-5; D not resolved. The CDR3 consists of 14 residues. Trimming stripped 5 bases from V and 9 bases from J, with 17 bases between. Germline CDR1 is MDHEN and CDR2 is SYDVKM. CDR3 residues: CASSPPGDLGPQHF. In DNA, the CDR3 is TGTGCCAGCAGTCCACCGGGCGACCTGGGGCCCCAGCATTTT.

CDR3 DNA sequence: TGTGCCAGCAGTCCCTCAGGAAGGGGATATAAGGATGAAAAACTGTTTTTT. This gives the protein CASSPSGRGYKDEKLFF. The chain has TRBV7-6 and TRBJ1-4; D is perhaps TRBD1 (5 bases). V shed 6 bases and J shed 6 bases, with 23 bases lying between them. There are 17 residues in the CDR3. Germline lookup yields CDR1 SGHVS and CDR2 FNYEAQ. The full variable domain, completed using reference TRBV7-6 and TRBJ1-4, is GAGVSQSPRYKVTKRGQDVALRCDPISGHVSLYWYRQALGQGPEFLTYFNYEAQQDKSGLPNDRFSAERPEGSISTLTIQRTEQRDSAMYRCASSPSGRGYKDEKLFFGSGTQLSVL.

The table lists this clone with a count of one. For the CDR3, the DNA is TGTGCCAGCAGCTCGGGCACTAGCGGGTACCAAGAGACCCAGTACTTC. Translating gives CASSSGTSGYQETQYF. The chain combines TRBV5-4 with TRBJ2-5; 9 nucleotides agree with TRBD2. The CDR3 runs to 16 residues. Germline lookup yields CDR1 SGHNT and CDR2 YYREEE (reference sequence). J was trimmed by 0 bases and V by 3 bases; bases with no gene match: 6.

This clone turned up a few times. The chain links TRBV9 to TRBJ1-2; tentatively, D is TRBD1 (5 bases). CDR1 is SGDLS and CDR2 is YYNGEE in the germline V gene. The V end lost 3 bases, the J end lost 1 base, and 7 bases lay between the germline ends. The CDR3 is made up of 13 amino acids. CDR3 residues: CASSADSNYGYTF. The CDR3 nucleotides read TGTGCCAGCAGCGCCGACAGTAACTATGGCTACACCTTC. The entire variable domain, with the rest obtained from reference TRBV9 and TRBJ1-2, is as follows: DSGVTQTPKHLITATGQRVTLRCSPRSGDLSVYWYQQSLDQGLQFLIQYYNGEERAKGNILERFSAQQFPDLHSELNLSSLELGDSALYFCASSADSNYGYTFGSGTRLTVV.

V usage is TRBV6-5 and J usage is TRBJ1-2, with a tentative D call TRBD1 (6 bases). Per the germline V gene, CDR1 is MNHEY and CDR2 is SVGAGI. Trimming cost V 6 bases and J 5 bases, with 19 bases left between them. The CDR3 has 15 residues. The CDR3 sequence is CASRGGGPPIYGYTF. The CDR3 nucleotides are TGTGCCAGCAGGGGCGGGGGCCCACCGATTTATGGCTACACCTTC.

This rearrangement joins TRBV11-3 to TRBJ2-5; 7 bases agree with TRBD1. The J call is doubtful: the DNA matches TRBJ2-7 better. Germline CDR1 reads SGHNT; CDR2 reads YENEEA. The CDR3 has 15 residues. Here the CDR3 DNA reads TGTGCCAGCAGCTTATCAACAGGGGTATCCCACGAGCAGTACTTC. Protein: CASSLSTGVSHEQYF.

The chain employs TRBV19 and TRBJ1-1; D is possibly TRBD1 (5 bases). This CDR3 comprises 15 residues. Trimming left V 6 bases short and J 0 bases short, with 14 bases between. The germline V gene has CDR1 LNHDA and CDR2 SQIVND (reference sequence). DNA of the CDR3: TGTGCCAGTAGCCCCCGGGACGCCATGAACACTGAAGCTTTCTTT. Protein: CASSPRDAMNTEAFF.